This T cell receptor beta chain was identified during a study of molecular identifiers for immune sequencing clone quantification. The CDR3 is 18 amino acids. Losses at the gene ends were 3 bases for V and 2 bases for J; bases not matched to a gene: 15. In germline, CDR1 is GTSNPN, CDR2 SVGIG (reference sequence). This clonotype was counted ten times or more. Its antigen is not identified. TCRdb used MiXCR to reprocess the PCR reads, holding one entry per CDR3 protein. Among about 640,000 distinct CDR3 sequences listed, about 20% were seen once. Study findings and constraints: In cases of identical TCR molecules sharing a barcode, highly expanded clone sizes could be underestimated.

This TCR came from a human donor in good health. Some libraries in this study had Jurkat cell RNA spiked in. The sample consisted of naive CD8+ T cells from blood, with Jurkat cell RNA spiked in. Subset defined: FACS-sorted CD8+CD4-CCR7+CD45RA+ naive T cells. The rearrangement joins TRBV30 to TRBJ2-3, with 9 bases matching TRBD1. CDR3 bases: TGTGCCTGGAGGATCGACAGGGGGGATTTCTTGCACACAGATACGCAGTATTTT. Translated: CAWRIDRGDFLHTDTQYF. The entire variable domain, with the rest obtained from reference TRBV30 and TRBJ2-3, is as follows: SQTIHQWPATLVQPVGSPLSLECTVEGTSNPNLYWYRQAAGRGLQLLFYSVGIGQISSEVPQNLSASRPQDRQFILSSKKLLLSDSGFYLCAWRIDRGDFLHTDTQYFGPGTRLTVL.